A selection of T cell receptor beta chains follows, all from one sample in a study of B cell selection in AIRE deficiency. Clones were sequenced by immunoSEQ multiplex PCR, and TCRdb holds only the in-frame ones, with some missing. Of approximately 26,000 clones in the sample, over 80% were seen once. Sequencing was performed on CD4+CD25+ Tregs sorted from PBMCs. The receptors were gathered from a human donor in good health. Each CDR3 is given with its conserved first and last residue. D genes are given only for firm matches. The size of a clone is reported for some rows only, either as once, few or many, or as a class for expanded clones.

j_call v_call clone_size cdr3_length d_call cdr3_aa cdr3_nt
TRBJ2-1 TRBV9 - 15 TRBD1 CASSGGQGRANEQFF TGTGCCAGCAGCGGGGGACAGGGGAGAGCAAATGAGCAGTTCTTC
TRBJ2-3 TRBV5-1 - 13 TRBD2 CASSLRGADTQYF TGCGCCAGCAGCTTGCGGGGGGCAGATACGCAGTATTTT
TRBJ1-2 TRBV19 - 15 TRBD1 CASIPNWGQAYGYTF TGTGCCAGTATACCTAATTGGGGACAGGCCTATGGCTACACCTTC
TRBJ1-4 TRBV27 - 14 - CASWARGTNEKLFF TGTGCCAGCTGGGCCAGGGGTACCAATGAAAAACTGTTTTTT
TRBJ2-2 TRBV5-4 - 18 - CASSLSSRQPGHTGELFF TGTGCCAGCAGCTTGTCCTCCAGACAACCTGGCCACACCGGGGAGCTGTTTTTT
TRBJ1-5 TRBV7-2 - 15 - CASSLGGSSNQPQHF TGTGCCAGCAGCTTGGGGGGGTCTAGCAATCAGCCCCAGCATTTT
TRBJ2-3 TRBV7-3 - 14 - CASSARGPTDTQYF TGTGCCAGCAGCGCGCGGGGGCCCACGGATACGCAGTATTTT
TRBJ2-7 TRBV6-1 - 15 - CASSEASSWVSEQYF TGTGCCAGCAGTGAAGCGAGCTCCTGGGTATCCGAGCAGTACTTC
TRBJ1-1 TRBV6-5 - 15 TRBD1 CASSPPGQLNTEAFF TGTGCCAGCAGTCCCCCGGGACAGTTGAACACTGAAGCTTTCTTT
TRBJ2-7 TRBV27 - 15 - CASSLGLAWGSKQYF TGTGCCAGCAGTTTAGGGCTGGCTTGGGGTAGTAAGCAGTACTTC
TRBJ1-3 TRBV11-2 - 16 TRBD1 CASSFSGGMSGNTIYF TGTGCCAGCAGCTTCTCAGGGGGTATGTCCGGAAACACCATATATTTT
TRBJ1-3 TRBV5-1 - 15 TRBD1 CASSWTGDAGNTIYF TGCGCCAGCAGCTGGACAGGGGACGCTGGAAACACCATATATTTT
TRBJ2-7 TRBV7-9 - 13 TRBD1 CASSWDRGREQYF TGTGCCAGCAGCTGGGACAGGGGGCGCGAGCAGTACTTC
TRBJ2-1 TRBV10-3 - 12 - CAISEGADEQFF TGTGCCATCAGTGAAGGGGCCGATGAGCAGTTCTTC
TRBJ1-6 TRBV19 - 14 - CASSIGAQNSPLHF TGTGCCAGTAGTATAGGCGCGCAGAATTCACCCCTCCACTTT
TRBJ2-7 TRBV29-1 few 17 - CSVEVFRRIKSSYEQYF TGCAGCGTTGAAGTATTCCGCCGCATTAAGAGCTCCTACGAGCAGTACTTC
TRBJ2-5 TRBV7-9 - 12 - CASSSRGETQYF TGTGCCAGCAGCTCGCGAGGAGAGACCCAGTACTTC
TRBJ2-7 TRBV7-6 - 16 - CASSRLSSRGYYEQYF TGTGCCAGCAGCCGACTTTCTAGCAGGGGCTACTACGAGCAGTACTTC
TRBJ1-2 TRBV7-2 - 13 - CASTGAPWDGYTF TGTGCCAGCACCGGGGCGCCTTGGGATGGCTACACCTTC
TRBJ2-4 TRBV19 - 13 TRBD1 CASTLRQGAIQYF TGTGCCAGTACTTTACGACAGGGCGCCATTCAGTACTTC
TRBJ2-3 TRBV7-3 - 15 - CASSLNGGVEDTQYF TGTGCCAGCAGCTTAAACGGCGGGGTGGAAGATACGCAGTATTTT
TRBJ2-5 TRBV7-9 - 15 - CASSPTSLGQETQYF TGTGCCAGCAGCCCGACCAGCTTGGGACAAGAGACCCAGTACTTC
TRBJ1-1 TRBV7-8 - 14 - CASSPINRGAEAFF TGTGCCAGCAGCCCTATAAATAGGGGGGCTGAAGCTTTCTTT
TRBJ1-3 TRBV5-1 - 15 - CASSGIGGYGNTIYF TGCGCCAGCAGTGGTATCGGGGGGTACGGAAACACCATATATTTT
TRBJ2-1 TRBV19 - 13 TRBD1 CATTTGGWAGQFF TGTGCCACTACGACAGGGGGTTGGGCCGGACAGTTCTTC
TRBJ2-5 TRBV7-2 - 11 - CASSLKETQYF TGTGCCAGCAGCTTAAAAGAGACCCAGTACTTC
TRBJ1-6 TRBV25-1 - 14 - CASTGGSFGSPLHF TGTGCCAGCACGGGGGGGTCGTTTGGTTCACCCCTCCACTTT
TRBJ1-2 TRBV7-9 - 14 TRBD1 CASSPRTGYYGYTF TGTGCCAGCAGCCCTAGGACAGGGTACTATGGCTACACCTTC
TRBJ1-3 TRBV10-3 - 14 - CATGAASSGNTIYF TGTGCCACAGGGGCCGCATCCTCTGGAAACACCATATATTTT
TRBJ2-5 TRBV14 - 17 - CASSQRPRLDRQETQYF TGTGCCAGCAGCCAGCGCCCTCGCCTGGACAGACAAGAGACCCAGTACTTC
TRBJ2-1 TRBV6-1 - 15 TRBD1 CASRPDRGSYNEQFF TGTGCCAGCAGGCCGGACAGGGGGTCATACAATGAGCAGTTCTTC
TRBJ2-3 TRBV9 - 12 - CASSLGTDTQYF TGTGCCAGCAGCCTCGGCACAGATACGCAGTATTTT
TRBJ1-6 TRBV30 - 16 TRBD1 CAWIGGRGLKNSPLHF TGTGCCTGGATAGGGGGCAGGGGGTTAAAAAATTCACCCCTCCACTTT
TRBJ1-2 TRBV2 - 15 - CASGLGGAFNYGYTF TGTGCCAGTGGGTTGGGAGGGGCCTTTAACTATGGCTACACCTTC
TRBJ1-6 TRBV27 few 14 - CASSLRARGSPLHF TGTGCCAGCAGTTTAAGGGCCCGGGGTTCACCCCTCCACTTT
TRBJ1-6 TRBV11-2 - 14 - CASSLSSYNSPLHF TGTGCCAGCAGCTTGAGCTCCTATAATTCACCCCTCCACTTT
TRBJ1-5 TRBV12-5 - 16 TRBD1 CASGTGTGNVRQPQHF TGTGCTAGTGGTACCGGGACAGGGAATGTACGACAGCCCCAGCATTTT
TRBJ1-1 TRBV5-1 - 14 - CASSLVGFNTEAFF TGCGCCAGCAGCTTGGTGGGTTTTAACACTGAAGCTTTCTTT
TRBJ1-1 TRBV11-3 - 14 - CASSFQGPNTEAFF TGTGCCAGCAGCTTCCAGGGACCGAACACTGAAGCTTTCTTT
TRBJ2-2 TRBV28 - 15 - CASSNWDPNTGELFF TGTGCCAGCAGCAATTGGGACCCCAACACCGGGGAGCTGTTTTTT
TRBJ2-7 TRBV10-3 - 13 TRBD1 CAISPGQAYEQYF TGTGCCATCAGTCCGGGACAGGCCTACGAGCAGTACTTC
TRBJ1-2 TRBV7-9 - 15 - CASSLPGRSNYGYTF TGTGCCAGCAGCCTTCCGGGCAGATCAAACTATGGCTACACCTTC
TRBJ2-5 TRBV9 - 16 TRBD2 CASSPALRGGQETQYF TGTGCCAGCAGCCCAGCCCTGCGGGGGGGTCAAGAGACCCAGTACTTC
TRBJ2-6 TRBV18 - 16 - CASSPPRGSGANVLTF TGTGCCAGCTCACCGCCTCGGGGCTCTGGGGCCAACGTCCTGACTTTC
TRBJ1-1 TRBV6-1 - 13 - CASRIGLNTEAFF TGTGCCAGCAGGATCGGGTTGAACACTGAAGCTTTCTTT
TRBJ2-7 TRBV5-8 - 14 - CASSSGKLPYEQCF TGTGCCAGCAGCTCCGGGAAGTTACCCTACGAGCAGTGCTTC
TRBJ2-2 TRBV7-7 - 14 - CASSKQGSPGELFF TGTGCCAGCAGCAAACAGGGTTCCCCCGGGGAGCTGTTTTTT
TRBJ2-1 TRBV2 - 13 - CASSADTDNEQFF TGTGCCAGCAGTGCGGACACCGACAATGAGCAGTTCTTC
TRBJ1-6 TRBV5-8 - 15 TRBD1 CASSLTTGRNSPLHF TGTGCCAGCAGCCTCACGACAGGGAGGAATTCACCCCTCCACTTT
TRBJ2-7 TRBV5-1 - 16 TRBD1 CASSLYETGGSYEQYF TGCGCCAGCAGCTTGTACGAGACAGGGGGTTCCTACGAGCAGTACTTC
TRBJ2-3 TRBV10-1 - 15 TRBD1 CASSERDRVTDTQYF TGCGCCAGCAGTGAACGTGACAGGGTCACAGATACGCAGTATTTT
TRBJ1-1 TRBV6-6 - 15 - CASSYGGAESTEAFF TGTGCCAGCAGTTACGGGGGGGCTGAGAGCACTGAAGCTTTCTTT
TRBJ1-2 TRBV29-1 - 14 - CSVRLLLTNYGYTF TGCAGCGTTAGGTTACTCCTAACAAACTATGGCTACACCTTC
TRBJ2-1 TRBV15 few 20 TRBD2 CATSSPLGGLAGEFYNEQFF TGTGCCACCAGCAGTCCATTAGGGGGACTAGCGGGGGAGTTCTACAATGAGCAGTTCTTC
TRBJ1-6 TRBV11-2 - 16 - CASSFSAGRGNSPLHF TGTGCCAGCAGCTTCTCTGCCGGGCGCGGTAATTCACCCCTCCACTTT
TRBJ2-7 TRBV5-1 - 14 - CASALVSELYEQYF TGCGCCAGCGCCCTAGTATCTGAACTCTACGAGCAGTACTTC
TRBJ1-2 TRBV28 - 17 TRBD1 CASRDDPGQQLPYGYTF TGTGCCAGCAGGGACGATCCGGGACAGCAGTTACCCTATGGCTACACCTTC
TRBJ2-5 TRBV5-5 - 14 - CASSLRPLQETQYF TGTGCCAGCAGCTTGCGCCCCCTACAAGAGACCCAGTACTTC